A single sample is the source of the 4 T cell receptor beta chains below, sequenced in a study of blood T cell repertoires in COVID-19. Some clones are missing from TCRdb's copy, which holds only in-frame ones; the method was immunoSEQ multiplex PCR. The repertoire has about 270,000 clones, about 85% of them found once; the top ten carry around 4%. The specimen was peripheral blood. Receptors originate from a woman aged 45-65 years with active or convalescent COVID-19.

This sequence joins TRBV6-2 or TRBV6-3 and TRBJ1-4; 9 positions agree with TRBD1. V trimming: 3 bases; J trimming: 6 bases; junction bases outside the gene matches: 5. Germline lookup yields CDR1 MNHEY and CDR2 SVGEGT. The length of the CDR3 is 15 residues. DNA of the CDR3: TGTGCCAGCAGTTATCGGACAGGGGTAGATGAAAAACTGTTTTTT. This codes for CASSYRTGVDEKLFF.

V usage is TRBV11-2 and J usage is TRBJ2-7; 11 positions agree with TRBD2. Germline loops: CDR1 SGHAT, CDR2 FQNNGV. J gave up 3 bases and V 6 bases, and 4 bases lay outside the gene matches. The length of the CDR3 is 14 residues. The CDR3 reads CASRSLAGGYEQYF. The CDR3 bases are TGTGCCAGCAGGAGTCTAGCGGGAGGCTACGAGCAGTACTTC.

V and J are TRBV2 and TRBJ1-6; D unclear. Germline V gene sequence: CDR1 SNHLY, CDR2 FYNNEI. Trimming stripped 6 bases from V and 10 bases from J, with 16 bases between. The CDR3 covers 14 residues. Here the CDR3 DNA reads TGTGCCAGCAGGCCGGACTATCTTGGATCACCCCTCCACTTT. It encodes CASRPDYLGSPLHF.

The chain links TRBV6-5 to TRBJ1-1; TRBD1 matches 7 bases. This CDR3 region has 16 residues. Unmatched junction bases numbered 8, after V lost 3 bases and J lost 1 base. From germline, CDR1 is MNHEY and CDR2 SVGAGI. Here the CDR3 reads CASSYRQGIANTEAFF. DNA of the CDR3: TGTGCCAGCAGTTATAGACAGGGAATAGCGAACACTGAAGCTTTCTTT.